This T cell receptor (beta chain) was documented in a study of shared clonotypes between healthy human individuals (dated by TCRdb to 2018 to 2020). For the wider study: The cohort included a few men and a couple of women between 18 and 49 years of age. Per donor, three plates each were used for CD4 naive and CD4 memory, two for CD8 naive, and one for CD8 memory. To estimate repertoire size and how much clonotypes are shared between individuals, the study performed deep sequencing of blood TCR repertoires from about five healthy adults. Libraries were prepared and TCR repertoires were sequenced by different laboratories using diverse techniques, in order to increase sequencing depth and limit assay-specific biases. Between about 0.8 and 9 billion PBMCs per donor were obtained by leukapheresis. Broad study findings and their caveats: Naive subsets generally had larger estimated clonotype richness than memory subsets. The genetic and exposure-history diversity represented was limited by the small number of donors. Sharing across a handful of donors was observed for about 4.8% of naive CD4, over 3% of naive CD8, over 2% of memory CD4, and about 0.4% of memory CD8 clonotypes. Rarefaction of sorted-subset datasets indicated incomplete sequencing despite the large sequencing depth. Pairwise subsampling indicated that sequencing depth was expected to affect the degree of clonotype sharing among donors. Compared with non-shared clonotypes, the clonotypes found in all four sorted-subset donors had higher generation probabilities. Only blood was sampled, and tissue TCR repertoires likely differ from those in blood.

For the CD8 naive samples, CD45RO-negative cells were positively selected for CCR7, yielding a CD45RA+CCR7+ population from which TemRA cells were excluded. Donors were healthy HIV-negative adults with no recently reported acute infections or vaccinations. Every donor was a Caucasian adult living in Nashville, Tennessee, USA. Blood was obtained by leukapheresis, after which PBMCs were separated by Ficoll-Histopaque density gradient centrifugation and cryopreserved in liquid nitrogen vapor phase. Purity and quantity of every magnetically sorted T cell population were checked by analytical flow cytometry. Genomic DNA was isolated from every sorted fraction and measured by UV absorbance on a Nanodrop 2000c. The CDR3 has 14 amino acids, counting the end cysteine and phenylalanine. Just CDR3 DNA is preserved here, 42 bases in frame from base 1. Using the deep immunoSEQ assay, multiplex PCR amplified TCR CDR3 regions from genomic DNA. Genomic DNA extracted from each cell subset was distributed evenly over all wells of several immunoSEQ 96-well plates, and each plate served as one replicate. For sorted subsets, around 0.2 ug of genomic DNA, equivalent to some 30,000 T cell genomes, went into each replicate PCR. Purified libraries were quantified with a Qubit 3.0 fluorometer, sized on a Bioanalyzer 2100, and re-quantified with the KAPA Library Quantification kit. A separate single-read 150-cycle Illumina NextSeq 550 flow cell was used to sequence each immunoSEQ 96-well plate. The paper's processing steps were these. The immunoSEQ output contained only junctional sequences without quality scores, so filtering could not match that applied to full-length reads. To assign V/J genes and CDR3, sequences were annotated using PyIR, a Python wrapper for IgBLAST v1.9, with IMGT germline references. Reads with weak V/J assignments (E-value above 1e-6), missing CDR3, stop codons, out-of-frame junctions, or ambiguous translated residues were removed. V3J clonotypes were defined as sequences sharing the same inferred V gene, J gene, and CDR3 amino acid sequence. Percentage overlap between repertoires was computed as shared unique clonotypes divided by the size of the smaller repertoire. Repertoire richness was assessed with RTK rarefaction, the Chao1 estimator, and Recon v2.1 estimates of unobserved clonotypes. For all TCRbeta clonotypes obtained by the gDNA method from a handful of donors, generation probabilities were computed with OLGA. TCRdb provides this immuneACCESS table in a form limited to in-frame rearrangements. Some clones are lacking; in checked studies, under half of them reflect an unresolved V gene, and why the rest are absent is not known. V, J and clone size are taken as reported in that table, and D and trimming were inferred from the DNA itself. The sample yields some 2,100,000 clones; 85% to 95% were counted once. The ten largest clones capture about 1.5% of the sample.

In regard to this clone: The specificity of this receptor is unknown. Per-base quality was not reported, and no clone a single base away is much larger than it.

The TCR sequence derives from a man aged 18 to 30 in good health. Some clones in this sample may be carry-over from other donors' samples. The specimen was naive CD8+ T cells from PBMCs. This specimen's cell subset or site label, per the study, means: CD45RA+CCR7+. The V gene is TRBV21-1 and the J gene is TRBJ2-7; TRBD1, the table's D call, lacks a check against the DNA. TRBV21-1 is marked as a pseudogene. The CDR3 sequence is CASSLRDSYYEQYF. Read as DNA, the sequence is TGTGCCAGCAGCCTCCGGGACAGCTACTACGAGCAGTACTTC.